This is a list of T cell receptor beta chains from one sample in a study of T cell responses to AZD1222 COVID-19 vaccine. Only in-frame clones appear in the TCRdb table, and some are missing; sequencing was by immunoSEQ multiplex PCR. There are under 200,000 clones in the sample; approximately 90% occur only once, and 1.5% to 2% lies in the top ten. The source material was peripheral blood, sampled on day 0 of AZD1222 vaccination. Source of these receptors: an adult in good health. The CDR3 runs from the conserved cysteine through the conserved F or W.

cdr3_length v_call cdr3_aa
14 TRBV14 CASSQDYRTTEAFF
14 TRBV18 CASSPMGQAQPQHF
15 TRBV6-1 CASSELGGLSYEQYF
15 TRBV19 CASSIHRGRNEKLFF
13 TRBV24-1 CATSRTGKDGYTF
12 TRBV5-1 CASSLVGGELFF
12 TRBV5-4 CASSGGDYGYTF
13 TRBV28 CASTGQGFYEQYF
16 TRBV15 CATSRDKGNSGNTIYF
15 TRBV4-3 CASSQGQGVGETQYF
17 TRBV7-8 CASSLVGKSSYNSPLHF
13 TRBV6-5 CASSFGRHQPQHF
16 TRBV7-8 CASSLGSFRNNQPQHF
17 TRBV28 CASSPPWATKRGTEAFF
14 TRBV10-3 CAISFGQGDTEAFF
17 TRBV5-4 CASSLDWAGGINYGYTF
14 TRBV19 CASKNRTGNPEAFF
14 TRBV20-1 CSASPTARGETQYF
16 TRBV24-1 CATSDDRGGSYNEQFF
12 TRBV28 CASSPGEFGYTF
16 TRBV7-2 CASSPKETDSLHEQYF
14 TRBV30 CACTRTGGLQPQHF
15 TRBV9 CASSASGPVGHEQFF
18 TRBV4-3 CASSQGRLAGVVTDEQFF
16 TRBV11-2 CASSSGIIGGRNTIYF
12 TRBV12-3/TRBV12-4 CASSLREYGYTF
17 TRBV6-2/TRBV6-3 CASSPNPAGASNQPQHF
15 TRBV5-6 CASSMRQPMNTEAFF
15 TRBV5-4 CASSSRTSGEETQYF
14 TRBV7-8 CASSDRGRGEKLFF
17 TRBV4-3 CASSQGGGREIPDTQYF
15 TRBV6-6 CASSSSPATNEKLFF
13 TRBV29-1 CSASGQGSDRLFF
13 TRBV29-1 CSVASGANTEAFF
15 TRBV6-5 CASRGSAGAIYEQYF
16 TRBV19 CASSIRGQETTYEQYF
16 TRBV5-1 CASSLGIGTGFYGYTF
15 TRBV9 CASSVGQGAGNTIYF
12 TRBV7-3 CASSLKGNEQFF